This TCR beta chain was captured by sequencing in a study of blood T cells in healthy people across ages. A second PCR, run for roughly 7 to 11 cycles, used a sample-barcoded 5' primer plus a J-beta primer mix. TCRdb analysed the 5' RACE reads with MiXCR anew, one entry per CDR3 protein. This sample carries some 900,000 distinct CDR3 sequences, approximately 49% of them seen once, and the ten largest clones take 13%. With 0 bases removed from V and 10 bases from J, the gap between germline ends came to 21 bases. The CDR3 is 16 residues long. Germline CDR1 MNHNS, CDR2 SASEGT. What was sequenced was blood. The V and J genes are TRBV6-1 and TRBJ2-5, with D possibly TRBD2 on 6 matching bases. The sequence was collected from a man aged 25-45 years in good health. As DNA, the CDR3 is TGTGCCAGCAGTGAAGCGCTGGGGGGATTGGGCGTCGACCAGTACTTC. As protein: CASSEALGGLGVDQYF.